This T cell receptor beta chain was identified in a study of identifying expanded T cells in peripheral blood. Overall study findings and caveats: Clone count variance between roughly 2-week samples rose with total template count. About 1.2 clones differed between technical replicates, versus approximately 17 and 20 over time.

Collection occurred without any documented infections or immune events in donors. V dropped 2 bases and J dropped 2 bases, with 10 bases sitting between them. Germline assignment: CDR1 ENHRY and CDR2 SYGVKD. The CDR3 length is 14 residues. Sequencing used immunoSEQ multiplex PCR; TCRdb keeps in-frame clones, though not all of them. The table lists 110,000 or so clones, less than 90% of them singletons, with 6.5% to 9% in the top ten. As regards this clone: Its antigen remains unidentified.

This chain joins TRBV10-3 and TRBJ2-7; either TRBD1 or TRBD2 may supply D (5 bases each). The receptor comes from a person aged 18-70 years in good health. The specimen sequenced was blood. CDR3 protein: CAISETGTTYEQYF. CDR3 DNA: TGTGCCATCAGTGAGACCGGGACGACCTACGAGCAGTACTTC.